Only a few counts were recorded for the clone carrying this TCR beta chain. TCRdb re-called the 5' RACE reads through MiXCR, storing one row per CDR3 protein. This repertoire shows fewer than 350,000 distinct CDR3 sequences, 7% to 10% found once; its top ten account for around a fifth. This record belongs to a study of T-cell memory formation after mild COVID-19. Germline values: CDR1 MNHEY, CDR2 SMNVEV (reference sequence). V lost 3 bases and J lost 2; bases outside the gene matches: 1. The CDR3 contains 16 residues. The source is a man between 18 and 35 years old who had mild COVID-19 (a few samples of this study predate the infection). Cell type and time point are not known. Sequenced material: PBMCs or a T cell subset sorted from them (not recorded which). J is TRBJ2-6 and V is TRBV27; 10 positions agree with TRBD1. The CDR3 spells CASSFGQGAGANVLTF. The CDR3 coding sequence is TGTGCCAGCAGTTTCGGACAGGGGGCTGGGGCCAACGTCCTGACTTTC.